Listed here are 28 T cell receptor beta chains from one sample, sequenced in a study of PD-1 blockade in classical Hodgkin lymphoma (dated by TCRdb to about 2020). Read against the paper, the sample's time point label means: cycle 1 day 1 (C1D1), immediately before nivolumab initiation. All trial patients had relapsed after autologous stem cell transplantation, with cohorts A, B and C differing in prior brentuximab vedotin exposure. Library creation used the immunoSEQ multiplex PCR assay. Held by TCRdb, this immuneACCESS table contains in-frame sequences only and omits some clones. Under half of the omission traces to an unresolved V gene where checked; the cause of the rest is unknown. In all, the sample holds about 18,000 clones, and over 75% of those were seen once. The biggest ten clones account for about 24% of the sample. The source material was peripheral blood mononuclear cells (PBMCs), sampled at baseline. The receptors come from a human donor with classical Hodgkin lymphoma.

The chain links TRBV9 to TRBJ2-2; 11 bases match TRBD2. CDR1 SGDLS and CDR2 YYNGEE come from the germline V gene. This CDR3 has 16 residues. V shed 0 bases, J shed 8 bases, and the junction held 6 bases outside the gene matches. For the CDR3, the DNA is TGTGCCAGCAGCGTAGCCGGGACTAGCGGACCTGGGGAGCTGTTTTTT. It translates to CASSVAGTSGPGELFF.

The CDR3, as DNA: TGTGCCAGCGAAATCAAGGGCCTAGCGGGAGGTCCCTCCTACGAGCAGTACTTC. Its translation: CASEIKGLAGGPSYEQYF. J is TRBJ2-7 and V is TRBV21-1; the D call in the table, TRBD2, was not verified against the DNA. TRBV21-1 is a known pseudogene. CDR3 length: 18 residues.

J is TRBJ1-1 and V is TRBV2; D perhaps matches TRBD1 (5 bases). This CDR3 has 14 amino acids. Per the germline V gene, CDR1 is SNHLY and CDR2 is FYNNEI. The V and J ends lost 5 bases and 1 base respectively, with 11 bases between them. CDR3 in DNA: TGTGCCAGCAGTTGGGGCCAGGCGAACACTGAAGCTTTCTTT. This gives the protein CASSWGQANTEAFF.

The chain joins TRBV28 to TRBJ1-2; TRBD1 agrees at 7 bases. The CDR3 is 15 residues long. Germline-derived CDR1 and CDR2 are MDHEN and SYDVKM. The V segment lost 5 bases and the J segment 5 bases; nucleotides outside the gene matches: 11. CDR3 region: CASSLHRDRLYGYTF. The CDR3 DNA sequence: TGTGCCAGCAGTCTCCACCGGGACAGACTTTATGGCTACACCTTC.

The chain is built from TRBV7-9 and TRBJ1-3; D may be TRBD1 (5 bases). Germline CDR1 SEHNR, CDR2 FQNEAQ (reference sequence). Trimming shortened V by 4 bases and J by 11 bases, and 21 bases separated the two germline ends. CDR3 length: 15 amino acids. The CDR3 DNA follows: TGTGCCAGCAGCTGGGCGGAGGGGTCAGAATCTTCCATATATTTT. Translation gives CASSWAEGSESSIYF. Full variable domain (remainder filled in from reference TRBV7-9 and TRBJ1-3): DTGVSQNPRHKITKRGQNVTFRCDPISEHNRLYWYRQTLGQGPEFLTYFQNEAQLEKSRLLSDRFSAERPKGSFSTLEIQRTEQGDSAMYLCASSWAEGSESSIYFGEGSWLTVV.

The chain has TRBV7-9 and TRBJ2-1, with a weak D call TRBD2 (6 bases). The V and J ends lost 5 bases and 8 bases respectively, with 10 bases between them. CDR1 SEHNR and CDR2 FQNEAQ come from the germline V gene (reference sequence). This CDR3 is built from 12 residues. CDR3 sequence: CASSPRRDEQFF. The CDR3 DNA follows: TGTGCCAGCAGCCCACGGAGGGATGAGCAGTTCTTC.

CDR3 nucleotide sequence: TGTGCCAGCAGCGTAGGGGTGGGTGAAAAACTGTTTTTT. Protein product: CASSVGVGEKLFF. V and J are TRBV9 and TRBJ1-4; no clear D gene. The V end was cut by 0 bases, the J end by 7 bases, with 7 bases between. The CDR3 extends over 13 amino acids. CDR1 and CDR2 (germline): SGDLS, YYNGEE. Filled out from reference TRBV9 and TRBJ1-4, the complete variable domain reads DSGVTQTPKHLITATGQRVTLRCSPRSGDLSVYWYQQSLDQGLQFLIQYYNGEERAKGNILERFSAQQFPDLHSELNLSSLELGDSALYFCASSVGVGEKLFFGSGTQLSVL.

The V and J genes are TRBV11-2 and TRBJ1-2; 7 nucleotides line up with TRBD1. The CDR3 runs 14 residues. CDR1 and CDR2 from the germline V gene are SGHAT and FQNNGV. The V gene end was trimmed by 5 bases and the J gene end by 4 bases; junction bases not matched to a gene: 7. The CDR3 DNA sequence: TGTGCCAGCAGCCCGACAGGGACAGCCTATGGCTACACCTTC. Translated: CASSPTGTAYGYTF.

V is TRBV29-1 and J is TRBJ2-7; 9 bases fit TRBD2. CDR1 SQVTM and CDR2 ANQGSEA come from the germline V gene. There are 16 residues in the CDR3. Trimming took 7 bases from V and 5 from J; bases not matched to a gene: 18. This chain's CDR3 is CSGTPGLATNYDEQYF. The CDR3 DNA reads as TGCAGCGGAACCCCGGGACTAGCAACTAATTACGACGAGCAGTACTTC.

The chain is built from TRBV5-6 and TRBJ2-3, with D possibly matching TRBD1 (7 bases). CDR1 and CDR2 (germline): SGHDT, YYEEEE. Trimming stripped 0 bases from V and 5 bases from J, with 19 bases between. This CDR3 contains 17 residues. The DNA of the CDR3 is TGTGCCAGCAGCTTGGTGGTCAGGGGGGTTGGAGGAGATACGCAGTATTTT. Residues: CASSLVVRGVGGDTQYF. Drawing the rest from reference TRBV5-6 and TRBJ2-3, the complete variable domain is DAGVTQSPTHLIKTRGQQVTLRCSPKSGHDTVSWYQQALGQGPQFIFQYYEEEERQRGNFPDRFSGHQFPNYSSELNVNALLLGDSALYLCASSLVVRGVGGDTQYFGPGTRLTVL.

Relative to its sample, this clone is medium-sized. This chain links TRBV29-1 with TRBJ1-4; D remains ambiguous. Trimming took 4 bases from V and 5 from J, leaving 11 bases between them. The V gene's germline CDR1 is SQVTM and CDR2 ANQGSEA. There are 13 residues in the CDR3. CDR3 bases: TGCAGCGTTGCGCCCGGCGACAATGAAAAACTGTTTTTT. Residues: CSVAPGDNEKLFF.

This chain links TRBV7-9 with TRBJ1-2; the D is unclear. Looked up from germline, CDR1 is SEHNR and CDR2 is FQNEAQ (reference sequence). V lost 1 base to trimming and J lost 4 bases, with 16 bases between them. The CDR3 has 16 residues. CDR3 residues: CASSLGGGVLIYGYTF. Here the CDR3 DNA reads TGTGCCAGCAGCTTAGGGGGTGGGGTCTTGATCTATGGCTACACCTTC. The variable domain in full, completed from reference TRBV7-9 and TRBJ1-2, reads DTGVSQNPRHKITKRGQNVTFRCDPISEHNRLYWYRQTLGQGPEFLTYFQNEAQLEKSRLLSDRFSAERPKGSFSTLEIQRTEQGDSAMYLCASSLGGGVLIYGYTFGSGTRLTVV.

This clone was detected once. The chain recombines TRBV6-4 with TRBJ2-2, with D perhaps assigned TRBD1 or TRBD2 (5 bases each). CDR3 size: 14 residues. With 7 bases removed from V and 1 base from J, the gap between germline ends came to 10 bases. Germline CDR1 reads MRHNA; CDR2 reads SNTAGT. CDR3 coding DNA: TGTGCCAGCAAACCTGGGGGGAACACCGGGGAGCTGTTTTTT. Its translation is CASKPGGNTGELFF.

This chain connects TRBV30 to TRBJ1-3; perhaps TRBD1 as D (5 bases). Germline V gives CDR1 GTSNPN, CDR2 SVGIG (reference sequence). V was clipped by 3 bases and J by 9 bases, with 15 bases between them. The CDR3 contains 13 residues. CDR3 region: CAWRGDSGGTIYF. CDR3 sequence (DNA): TGTGCCTGGAGGGGCGACTCGGGGGGCACCATATATTTT.

V is TRBV7-2 and J is TRBJ2-1; 8 nucleotides align to TRBD2. Germline values: CDR1 SGHTA, CDR2 FQGNSA. V shed 2 bases, J shed 5 bases, and the junction held 2 bases outside the gene matches. The CDR3 sequence is 14 residues long. The CDR3 loop is CASSLSGSNNEQFF. The CDR3 DNA reads as TGTGCCAGCAGCTTAAGCGGGAGTAACAATGAGCAGTTCTTC.

This chain links TRBV7-8 with TRBJ2-7, with D maybe TRBD2 (6 bases). Germline V gives CDR1 SGHVS, CDR2 FQNEAQ. V was clipped by 5 bases and J by 9 bases, with 20 bases between them. The CDR3 consists of 14 residues. The CDR3 bases are TGTGCCAGCAGCCCTCCTGGGCGGGGACCCGGGCAGTACTTC. It is translated as CASSPPGRGPGQYF.

V usage is TRBV19 and J usage is TRBJ2-3; 8 bases map to TRBD1. V shed 1 base and J 6 bases; nucleotides not matched to a gene: 6. This CDR3 region has 15 residues. Germline values: CDR1 LNHDA, CDR2 SQIVND (reference sequence). CDR3 in amino acids: CASSIGTGIRDTQYF. CDR3 in DNA: TGTGCCAGTAGTATAGGGACAGGGATAAGGGATACGCAGTATTTT.

The chain's CDR3 is CAWSYDRTGLYTF. The CDR3 DNA is TGTGCCTGGAGTTACGACAGGACGGGTCTCTACACCTTC. The chain employs TRBV30 and TRBJ1-2; maybe TRBD1 (6 bases). V lost 2 bases and J lost 10, with 17 bases in between. CDR3 length: 13 amino acids. Germline V CDR1 and CDR2: GTSNPN, SVGIG (reference sequence).

The chain joins TRBV9 to TRBJ2-1; 7 bases are a match to TRBD1. Germline loops: CDR1 SGDLS, CDR2 YYNGEE. V lost 5 bases and J lost 7; bases outside the gene matches: 12. The CDR3 contains 15 residues. The CDR3 sequence: CASSSRQGRGNEQFF. CDR3 coding DNA: TGTGCCAGCAGTTCCAGACAGGGCCGAGGGAATGAGCAGTTCTTC.

The V and J genes are TRBV27 and TRBJ2-7; 10 bases are shared with TRBD1. The CDR3 is 14 residues long. The J segment lost 4 bases and the V segment lost 8 bases, leaving 8 bases of the junction unmatched. Germline CDR1 MNHEY, CDR2 SMNVEV (reference sequence). Here the CDR3 reads CASVKRQGAYEQYF. CDR3 nucleotide sequence: TGTGCCAGCGTCAAAAGACAGGGGGCATACGAGCAGTACTTC.

The chain carries TRBV19 and TRBJ1-2; perhaps TRBD1 as D (6 bases). The germline gives CDR1 LNHDA, CDR2 SQIVND (reference sequence). CDR3 length equals 14 residues. V was clipped by 7 bases and J by 4 bases, with 16 bases between them. The DNA for the CDR3 is TGTGCCAGTACCATGGGGGGCCAGGTCTATGGCTACACCTTC. This encodes CASTMGGQVYGYTF.

The rearrangement joins TRBV7-6 to TRBJ2-1; 7 bases fit TRBD2. The CDR3 loop spans 16 amino acids. The V segment lost 2 bases and the J segment 4 bases; nucleotides outside the gene matches: 8. From germline, CDR1 is SGHVS and CDR2 FNYEAQ. CDR3 bases: TGTGCCAGCAGCTTAAATGGGGGGGAATATTACAATGAGCAGTTCTTC. The encoded protein is CASSLNGGEYYNEQFF.

The chain carries TRBV9 and TRBJ2-5, with 12 bases identical to TRBD2. V trimming: 3 bases; J trimming: 5 bases; junction bases outside the gene matches: 11. This CDR3 region has 17 residues. In germline, CDR1 is SGDLS, CDR2 YYNGEE. The CDR3: CASSGGASGRAGETQYF. The DNA of the CDR3 is TGTGCCAGCAGCGGGGGGGCTAGCGGGAGGGCCGGTGAGACCCAGTACTTC. Combining the CDR3 with reference TRBV9 and TRBJ2-5 gives the whole variable domain DSGVTQTPKHLITATGQRVTLRCSPRSGDLSVYWYQQSLDQGLQFLIQYYNGEERAKGNILERFSAQQFPDLHSELNLSSLELGDSALYFCASSGGASGRAGETQYFGPGTRLLVL.

The V call is TRBV28, the J call TRBJ1-1, with D unclear. Germline V CDR1 and CDR2: MDHEN, SYDVKM. The CDR3 is made up of 14 amino acids. The germline V and J ends were trimmed by 5 bases and 2 bases, with 12 bases remaining between them. The CDR3 DNA reads as TGTGCCAGCAGTCCCCTCCTAGCTAACACTGAAGCTTTCTTT. It encodes CASSPLLANTEAFF.

The V and J genes are TRBV10-1 and TRBJ2-2; TRBD2 aligns across 11 bases. The V gene end was trimmed by 8 bases and the J gene end by 10 bases; junction bases not matched to a gene: 9. From germline, CDR1 is WNHNN and CDR2 SYGVQD (reference sequence). CDR3 length: 14 residues. The CDR3 loop is CASASSGGAKELFF. CDR3 DNA sequence: TGCGCCAGCGCTAGTAGCGGGGGGGCCAAGGAGCTGTTTTTT.

V and J are TRBV21-1 and TRBJ1-1. TRBV21-1 is an annotated pseudogene. The CDR3 runs to 13 residues. The CDR3 DNA reads as TGTGCCAGCCAGGGACGTGAGAACACTGAAGCTTTCTTT. This gives the protein CASQGRENTEAFF.

The V call is TRBV27, the J call TRBJ2-3; weak D call: TRBD2 (6 bases). The CDR3 length is 15 residues. V was pared by 2 bases and J by 1 base, with 10 bases between. CDR1 and CDR2 from the germline V gene are MNHEY and SMNVEV (reference sequence). The CDR3 here is CASSLREIGTDTQYF. DNA for the CDR3: TGTGCCAGCAGTTTACGGGAGATCGGCACAGATACGCAGTATTTT.

The CDR3: CASSRTGYGYTF. The CDR3 DNA is TGTGCCAGTAGTCGGACAGGGTATGGCTACACCTTC. The chain carries TRBV19 and TRBJ1-2, with 8 bases lining up with TRBD1. This CDR3 spans 12 amino acids. Germline CDR1 and CDR2: LNHDA and SQIVND (reference sequence). The junction had 1 base not matched to a gene; V was cut back by 5 bases and J by 5 bases.